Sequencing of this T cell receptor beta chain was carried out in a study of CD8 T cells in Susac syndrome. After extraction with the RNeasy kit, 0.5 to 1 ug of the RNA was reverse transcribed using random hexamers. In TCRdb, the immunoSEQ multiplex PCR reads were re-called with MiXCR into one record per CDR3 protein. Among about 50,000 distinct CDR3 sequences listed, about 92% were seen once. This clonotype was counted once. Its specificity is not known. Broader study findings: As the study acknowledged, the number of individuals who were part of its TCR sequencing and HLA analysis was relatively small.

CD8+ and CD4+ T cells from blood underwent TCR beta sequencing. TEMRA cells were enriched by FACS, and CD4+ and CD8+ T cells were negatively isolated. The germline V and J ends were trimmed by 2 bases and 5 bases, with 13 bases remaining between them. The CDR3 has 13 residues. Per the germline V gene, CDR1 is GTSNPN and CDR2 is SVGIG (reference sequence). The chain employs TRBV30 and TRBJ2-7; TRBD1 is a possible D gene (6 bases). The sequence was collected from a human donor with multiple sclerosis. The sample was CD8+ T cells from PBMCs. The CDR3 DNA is TGTGCCTGGAGTCTACCAGGGGTTCACGAGCAGTACTTC. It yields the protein CAWSLPGVHEQYF.